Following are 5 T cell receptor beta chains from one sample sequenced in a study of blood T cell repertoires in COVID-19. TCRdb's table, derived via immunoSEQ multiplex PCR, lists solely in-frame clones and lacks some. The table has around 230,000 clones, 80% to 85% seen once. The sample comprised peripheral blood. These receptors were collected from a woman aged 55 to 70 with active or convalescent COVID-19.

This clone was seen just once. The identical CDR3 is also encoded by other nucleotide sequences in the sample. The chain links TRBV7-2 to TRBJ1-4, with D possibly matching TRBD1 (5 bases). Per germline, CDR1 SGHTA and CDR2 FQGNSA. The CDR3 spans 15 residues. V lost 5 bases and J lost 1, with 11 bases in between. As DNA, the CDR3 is TGTGCCAGCAGCCCCCAGGGAGGAACTAATGAAAAACTGTTTTTT. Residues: CASSPQGGTNEKLFF.

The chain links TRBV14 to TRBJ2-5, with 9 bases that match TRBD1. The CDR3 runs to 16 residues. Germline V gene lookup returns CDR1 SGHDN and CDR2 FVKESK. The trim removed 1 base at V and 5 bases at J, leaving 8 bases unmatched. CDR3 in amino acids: CASSQVGQGIRETQYF. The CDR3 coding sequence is TGTGCCAGCAGCCAAGTCGGACAGGGGATTAGGGAGACCCAGTACTTC. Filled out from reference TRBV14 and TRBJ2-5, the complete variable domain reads EAGVTQFPSHSVIEKGQTVTLRCDPISGHDNLYWYRRVMGKEIKFLLHFVKESKQDESGMPNNRFLAERTGGTYSTLKVQPAELEDSGVYFCASSQVGQGIRETQYFGPGTRLLVL.

CDR3 bases: TGTGCCAGCTCACCACGCGAGGGAGGCGGGACTGAAGCTTTCTTT. It translates to CASSPREGGGTEAFF. V and J are TRBV18 and TRBJ1-1; the D is unclear. Germline lookup yields CDR1 KGHSH and CDR2 LQKENI. Trimming pared 1 base from V and 5 bases from J, leaving 14 bases between. This CDR3 is 15 amino acids long.

The CDR3 reads CASSELWTGTVEKLFF. Here the CDR3 DNA reads TGTGCCAGCAGCGAACTTTGGACCGGGACTGTTGAAAAACTGTTTTTT. V usage is TRBV7-9 and J usage is TRBJ1-4; weak D call: TRBD1 (5 bases). Per the germline V gene, CDR1 is SEHNR and CDR2 is FQNEAQ (reference sequence). The ends were cut back, 5 bases at V and 7 bases at J, with 20 bases in the middle. The CDR3 totals 16 residues.

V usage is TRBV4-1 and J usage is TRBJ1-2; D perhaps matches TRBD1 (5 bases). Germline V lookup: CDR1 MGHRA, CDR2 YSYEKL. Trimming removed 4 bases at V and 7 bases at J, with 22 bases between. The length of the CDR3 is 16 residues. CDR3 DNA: TGCGCCAGCAGCCTCAATGCCGGGACTTATTTCTTTGGCTACACCTTC. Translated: CASSLNAGTYFFGYTF.